These 7 T cell receptor beta chains originate from one sample sequenced in a study of blood T cell repertoires in COVID-19. Profiled with immunoSEQ multiplex PCR; TCRdb holds only in-frame clones, not every one. The table has about 110,000 clones, 69% seen once; the top ten hold approximately 6.2%. Source material: peripheral blood. The receptor set was obtained from a man older than 75 with acute or convalescent COVID-19.

This clone appeared a few times. The rearrangement joins TRBV6-5 to TRBJ2-3; TRBD2 matches 7 bases. CDR3 length equals 15 residues. Germline trimming cut 6 bases from V and 1 base from J; bases unmatched to any gene: 7. The germline CDR1 and CDR2 sequences are MNHEY and SVGAGI. The CDR3 loop is CASRREITRTDTQYF. Written as DNA, the CDR3 is TGTGCCAGCAGGCGGGAGATAACGCGCACAGATACGCAGTATTTT.

This clone was seen only a few times. V is TRBV28 and J is TRBJ2-7; 8 bases fit TRBD2. This CDR3 has 14 residues. CDR1 is MDHEN, CDR2 SYDVKM, per germline. V lost 5 bases, J lost 4 bases, and 7 bases stayed unmatched. The CDR3 bases are TGTGCCAGCAGTCGACTAGCGTTTAATTACGAGCAGTACTTC. Translated, it gives CASSRLAFNYEQYF.

The chain employs TRBV6-1 and TRBJ1-2; D perhaps matches TRBD1 (6 bases). This CDR3 has 14 amino acids. Germline values: CDR1 MNHNS, CDR2 SASEGT. The ends were cut back, 0 bases at V and 5 bases at J, with 10 bases in the middle. This CDR3 reads CASSEAYRVYGYTF. For the CDR3, the DNA is TGTGCCAGCAGTGAAGCTTACAGGGTTTATGGCTACACCTTC.

V and J are TRBV7-9 and TRBJ1-3, with 7 bases that match TRBD1. Unmatched junction bases numbered 6, after V lost 5 bases and J lost 2 bases. CDR3 size: 15 residues. Germline CDR1 reads SEHNR; CDR2 reads FQNEAQ (reference sequence). CDR3 coding DNA: TGTGCCAGCAGCCGGAAGGACAGGACTGGAAACACCATATATTTT. This gives the protein CASSRKDRTGNTIYF.

The gene calls are TRBV27 and TRBJ2-2; tentatively, D is TRBD1 (6 bases). V was clipped by 4 bases and J by 2 bases, with 11 bases between them. This CDR3 has 15 residues. The germline CDR1 and CDR2 sequences are MNHEY and SMNVEV (reference sequence). The CDR3 DNA sequence: TGTGCCAGCAGTTCCGGGACAAGAAACACCGGGGAGCTGTTTTTT. Translated: CASSSGTRNTGELFF.

This clone turned up a few times. V usage is TRBV11-3 and J usage is TRBJ2-1; 7 nucleotides align to TRBD1. The junction had 6 bases not matched to a gene; V was cut back by 5 bases and J by 2 bases. The CDR3 extends over 15 amino acids. Germline CDR1 and CDR2: SGHNT and YENEEA. The CDR3 loop reads CASSVQGETYNEQFF. In DNA, the CDR3 is TGTGCCAGCAGCGTGCAGGGGGAAACCTACAATGAGCAGTTCTTC.

The chain joins TRBV7-9 to TRBJ1-1, with 7 bases fitting TRBD1. The CDR3 consists of 13 residues. The V and J ends lost 2 bases and 4 bases, in that order; junction bases with no gene match: 1. In germline, CDR1 is SEHNR, CDR2 FQNEAQ (reference sequence). The CDR3 DNA reads TGTGCCAGCAGCTTACAGGGGGTCACTGAAGCTTTCTTT. It yields the protein CASSLQGVTEAFF.